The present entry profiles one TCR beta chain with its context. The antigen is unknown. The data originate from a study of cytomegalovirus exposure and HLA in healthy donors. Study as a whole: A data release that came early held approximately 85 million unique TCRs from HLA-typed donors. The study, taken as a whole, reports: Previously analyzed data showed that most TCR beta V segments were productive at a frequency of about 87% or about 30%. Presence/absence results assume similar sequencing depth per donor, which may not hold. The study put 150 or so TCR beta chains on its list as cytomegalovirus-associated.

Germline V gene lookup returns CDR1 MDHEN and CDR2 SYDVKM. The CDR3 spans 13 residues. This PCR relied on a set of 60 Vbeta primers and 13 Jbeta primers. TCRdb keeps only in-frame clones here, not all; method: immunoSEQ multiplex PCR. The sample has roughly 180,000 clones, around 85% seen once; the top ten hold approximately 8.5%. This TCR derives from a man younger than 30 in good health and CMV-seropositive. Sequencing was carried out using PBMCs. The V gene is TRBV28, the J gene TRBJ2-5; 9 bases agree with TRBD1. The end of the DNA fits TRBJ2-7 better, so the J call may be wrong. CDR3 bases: TGTGCCAGCAGTGGATGGACAGGGGACGAGCAGTACTTC. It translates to CASSGWTGDEQYF.